This T cell receptor (beta chain) was profiled in a study of blood T cells in healthy people across ages. Study as a whole: For every two T cells, template switching captured about one barcoded beta molecule.

Study-level points and caveats: TCR beta diversity tracked closely with naive T cell percentage.

This CDR3 is built from 15 residues. Trimming removed 3 bases from V and 2 bases from J, with 12 bases in between. CDR1 and CDR2 (germline): SGHDT, YYEEEE. With each sample, at least 6 micrograms of total RNA were extracted. Turning to this clonotype: Its antigen is currently unknown.

Sample-barcoded 5' priming and a J-beta primer mix drove a second PCR of roughly 6 to 12 cycles. All samples yielded 2.5 million or more CDR3-containing paired-end reads. TCRdb re-derived calls from the 5' RACE reads in MiXCR, one entry per CDR3 protein. This sample has 1.5 million to 2 million distinct CDR3 sequences, with under 30% found just once. V is TRBV5-6 and J is TRBJ2-1; D is ambiguous. The origin of this receptor is a woman between 25 and 40 years old in good health. What was sequenced was blood. CDR3 loop: CASSWAGGPYNEQFF. The CDR3 DNA reads TGTGCCAGCAGCTGGGCCGGCGGACCCTACAATGAGCAGTTCTTC.